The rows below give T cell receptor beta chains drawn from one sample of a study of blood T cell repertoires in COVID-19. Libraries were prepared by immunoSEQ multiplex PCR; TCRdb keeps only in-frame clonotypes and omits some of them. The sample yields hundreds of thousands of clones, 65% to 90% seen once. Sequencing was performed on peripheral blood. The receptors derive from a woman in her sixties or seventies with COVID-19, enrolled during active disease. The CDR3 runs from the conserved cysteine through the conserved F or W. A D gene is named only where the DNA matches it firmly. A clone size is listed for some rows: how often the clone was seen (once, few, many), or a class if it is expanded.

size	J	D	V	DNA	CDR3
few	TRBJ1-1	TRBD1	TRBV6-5	TGTGCCAGCAGCACCAGTGGACAGGGGGCGGAGGCTTTCTTT	CASSTSGQGAEAFF
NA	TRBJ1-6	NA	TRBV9	TGTGCCAGCAGCCCTGCTGGAGGGATGGTTGGTTCACCCCTCCACTTT	CASSPAGGMVGSPLHF
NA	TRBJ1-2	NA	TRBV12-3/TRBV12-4	TGTGCCAGCGCAGTTGCTAACTATGGCTACACCTTC	CASAVANYGYTF
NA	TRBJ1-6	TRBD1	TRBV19	TGTGCCAGTAGGATGCGGGACAGGAGCTCCTATAATTCACCCCTCCACTTT	CASRMRDRSSYNSPLHF
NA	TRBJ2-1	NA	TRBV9	TGTGCCAGCAGCGCGACGGGACTCGCAAACAATGAGCAGTTCTTC	CASSATGLANNEQFF
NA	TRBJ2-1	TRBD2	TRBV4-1	TGCGCCAGCAGAACTAGCGGGGGGAGCTCCTACAATGAGCAGTTCTTC	CASRTSGGSSYNEQFF
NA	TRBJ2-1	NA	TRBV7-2	TGTGCCAGCAGCTCAACCCCCTGGGGGGGGCTCTACAATGAGCAGTTCTTC	CASSSTPWGGLYNEQFF
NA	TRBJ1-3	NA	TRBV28	TGTGCCAGCAGTCCTCCCGGGGGCTCTGGAAACACCATATATTTT	CASSPPGGSGNTIYF
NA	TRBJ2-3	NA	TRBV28	TGTGCCAGCAGTCCAACAGGTGCAGGCACAGATACGCAGTATTTT	CASSPTGAGTDTQYF
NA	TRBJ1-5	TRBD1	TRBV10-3	TGTGCCAGCCAGGGGGCAAGAAGCAATCAGCCCCAGCATTTT	CASQGARSNQPQHF
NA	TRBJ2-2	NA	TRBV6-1	TGTGCCAGCAGTGAAGTAGCCGGGGAGCTGTTTTTT	CASSEVAGELFF
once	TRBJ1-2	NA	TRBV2	TGTGCCAGCAGAGGAGGGTTCGACTATGGCTACACCTTC	CASRGGFDYGYTF
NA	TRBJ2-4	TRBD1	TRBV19	TGTGCCAGTAGTACAGGACAGGGGGCCCTAAACATTCAGTACTTC	CASSTGQGALNIQYF
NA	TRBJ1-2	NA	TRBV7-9	TGTGCCAGCAGCTTAGCGTTGGGGACTGGGGGCTACACCTTC	CASSLALGTGGYTF
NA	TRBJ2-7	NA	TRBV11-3	TGTGCCAGCAGCTCCGGAGGGAAGTACGAGCAGTACTTC	CASSSGGKYEQYF
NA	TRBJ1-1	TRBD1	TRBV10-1	TGCGCCAGCAGTTATGGACAGGGGGGAACTGAAGCTTTCTTT	CASSYGQGGTEAFF
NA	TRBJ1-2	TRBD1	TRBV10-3	TGTGCCATCGGGCGGGACAGGGCCAACTATGGCTACACCTTC	CAIGRDRANYGYTF
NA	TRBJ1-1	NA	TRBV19	TGTGCCAGTACCCGAGCCGCGGCGGGTGGGGACACTGAAGCTTTCTTT	CASTRAAAGGDTEAFF
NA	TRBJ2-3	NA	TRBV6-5	TGTGCCAGCAGTCCCGGCATTCGGGTAGATACGCAGTATTTT	CASSPGIRVDTQYF
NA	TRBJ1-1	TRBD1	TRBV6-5	TGTGCCAGCAGTTATTTCAGGGGGCGAGTTAGTACTGAAGCTTTCTTT	CASSYFRGRVSTEAFF
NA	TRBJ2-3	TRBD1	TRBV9	TGTGCCAGCAGCTCTAAAGACAGGGCGGGAGATACGCAGTATTTT	CASSSKDRAGDTQYF
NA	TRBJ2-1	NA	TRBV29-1	TGCAGCGTTGGACAGTATAATGAGCAGTTCTTC	CSVGQYNEQFF
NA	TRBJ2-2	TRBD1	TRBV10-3	TGTGCCATGGGGGGGGACAGGGCTAACACCGGGGAGCTGTTTTTT	CAMGGDRANTGELFF
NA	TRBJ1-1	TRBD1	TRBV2	TGTGCCAGCAGTGAAGGACGACAGGGGGCGAGCACTGAAGCTTTCTTT	CASSEGRQGASTEAFF
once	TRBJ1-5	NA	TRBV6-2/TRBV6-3	TGTGCCAGCAGTTACCGACCGGGTCGGGTTGATCAGCCCCAGCATTTT	CASSYRPGRVDQPQHF
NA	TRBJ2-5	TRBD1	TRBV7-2	TGTGCCAGCACCTACGCCGGGACAGGGGGGGAGACCCAGTACTTC	CASTYAGTGGETQYF
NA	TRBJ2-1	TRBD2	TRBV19	TGTGCCAGTAGTCAAGCGGGGGGCCTTTACAATGAGCAGTTCTTC	CASSQAGGLYNEQFF
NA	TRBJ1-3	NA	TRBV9	TGTGCCAGCAGCCAACTAGAACAGGGAGAAAACTCTGGAAACACCATATATTTT	CASSQLEQGENSGNTIYF
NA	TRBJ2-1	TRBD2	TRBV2	TGTGCCAGCAGGGACATAAGGGTAGCGGGGGGGCTATATGAGCAGTTCTTC	CASRDIRVAGGLYEQFF
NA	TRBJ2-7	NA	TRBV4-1	TGCGCCAGCAGCCGTGCCGCGGGGCCTTTCTACGAGCAGTACTTC	CASSRAAGPFYEQYF
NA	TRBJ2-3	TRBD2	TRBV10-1	TGCGCCAGCAGTGAGTCGTTTAGCGGGGGCACAGATACGCAGTATTTT	CASSESFSGGTDTQYF
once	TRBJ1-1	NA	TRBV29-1	TGCAGCGTTGCCCTTACAGGGTCCACTGAAGCTTTCTTT	CSVALTGSTEAFF
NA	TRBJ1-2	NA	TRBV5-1	TGCGCCAGCAGCTTGGGTCAGGGTACCCATGGCTACACCTTC	CASSLGQGTHGYTF
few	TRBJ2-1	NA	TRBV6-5	TGTGCCAGCAGCTCACAGGGGGGGGATGGCAATGAGCAGTTCTTC	CASSSQGGDGNEQFF
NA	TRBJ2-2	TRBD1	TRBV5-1	TGCGCCAGCAGCCCACGGACAGGTCTCAACACCGGGGAGCTGTTTTTT	CASSPRTGLNTGELFF
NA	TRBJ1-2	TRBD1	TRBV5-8	TGTGCCAGCAGCTTCGGGACAGGGTTTGGCTACACCTTC	CASSFGTGFGYTF
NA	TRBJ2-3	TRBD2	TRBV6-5	TGTGCCAGCAGGGACACGGGACTAGTGACAGATACGCAGTATTTT	CASRDTGLVTDTQYF
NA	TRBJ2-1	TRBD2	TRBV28	TGTGCCAGCAGCGCCCGACTAGCGGGGTACAATGAGCAGTTCTTC	CASSARLAGYNEQFF
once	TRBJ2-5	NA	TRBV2	TGTGCCAGCAGGAGGCAGGGAAATTTACAAGAGACCCAGTACTTC	CASRRQGNLQETQYF
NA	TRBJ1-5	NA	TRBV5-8	TGTGCCAGCAGCTTGTTAGGGGTTCAGCCCCAGCATTTT	CASSLLGVQPQHF
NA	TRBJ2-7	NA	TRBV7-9	TGTGCCAGCAGCTTAGTTCTCTCCCCTGGAGGGAAGCAGTACTTC	CASSLVLSPGGKQYF
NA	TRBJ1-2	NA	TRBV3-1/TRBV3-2	TGTGCCAGCAGCAACCCACAGGGACCCTACACCTTC	CASSNPQGPYTF
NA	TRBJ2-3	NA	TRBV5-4	TGTGCCAGCAGCTTGGGTCAGGGGATAGGCACAGATACGCAGTATTTT	CASSLGQGIGTDTQYF
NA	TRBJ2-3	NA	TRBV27	TGTGCCAGCAGTTTAGGGCGGGGAGATACGCAGTATTTT	CASSLGRGDTQYF